The 24 T cell receptor beta chains presented below share a single source sample, sequenced in a study of tumor-infiltrating lymphocytes in primary liver carcinoma listed by TCRdb under 2017. RNA from unsorted whole blood was extracted with TRIzol reagent, and germline DNA was obtained with the DNeasy Blood & Tissue kit. The instrument given in TCRdb is Illumina HiSeq 2500. TCRbeta-specific cDNA was reverse-transcribed from around 500 ng total RNA using a constant-region primer and ProtoScript II reverse transcriptase. The TCRbeta libraries were prepared through three rounds of nested multiplex PCR following a slightly modified ARM-PCR procedure. Each of the first two PCR rounds ran for approximately 10 cycles using multiplex TRBV1-TRBV30 forward primers together with a Cbeta reverse primer. Clones were called with MiXCR by TCRdb after fastp trimmed the public reads at Q25, and only in-frame beta chains were retained. Rows merge per CDR3 protein into single entries with the most common DNA and genes. A total of about 320,000 distinct CDR3 sequences appear in this sample, about 62% of them only once. The top ten constitute 9% to 10% of the sample.

Sequencing input: peripheral blood. The receptors here all came from a man aged 40-49 years with primary liver carcinoma and hepatitis B virus infection.

This clonotype has a single count. This sequence joins TRBV4-2 and TRBJ1-1; TRBD1 might be the D (5 bases). Germline CDR1 LGHNA, CDR2 YNFKEQ. The CDR3 totals 12 residues. CDR3 protein: CASRQGAGDAFF. CDR3 sequence (DNA): TGTGCAAGCCGCCAAGGGGCCGGGGATGCTTTCTTT.

This clonotype has just a few counts. V is TRBV6-1 and J is TRBJ2-6; 7 bases fit TRBD1. V shed 4 bases, J shed 0 bases, and the junction held 9 bases outside the gene matches. Germline V gene lookup returns CDR1 MNHNS and CDR2 SASEGT. CDR3 length equals 18 residues. The CDR3 is CASSGYRGPTSGANVLTF. The CDR3 DNA reads as TGTGCCAGCAGTGGATACAGGGGTCCTACCTCTGGGGCCAACGTCCTGACTTTC.

This sequence joins TRBV6-2 or TRBV6-3 and TRBJ1-1; weak D call: TRBD1 (6 bases). Germline loops: CDR1 MNHEY, CDR2 SVGEGT. This CDR3 has 14 amino acids. The germline V and J ends were trimmed by 6 bases and 1 base, with 12 bases remaining between them. The chain's CDR3 is CASRSPGQNTEAFF. CDR3 sequence (DNA): TGTGCCAGCAGATCCCCGGGACAGAACACTGAAGCTTTCTTT.

The sample holds a few counts of this clonotype. The CDR3 protein is CASSSVGNIQYF. CDR3 in DNA: TGTGCCAGCAGTTCCGTCGGGAACATTCAGTACTTC. This chain joins TRBV28 and TRBJ2-4; D not resolved. The germline gives CDR1 MDHEN, CDR2 SYDVKM. The CDR3 runs 12 residues. Between the trimmed V and J ends, which lost 4 bases and 7 bases, there was a span of 8 bases.

Details on this clonotype: The CDR3 end shows no conserved phenylalanine or tryptophan, and so a read error is likely. The DNA is omitted, as the CDR3 cannot be located on it reliably, and the CDR3 follows TCRdb's listing. The rearrangement uses TRBV6-1 and TRBJ2-7; the table assigns TRBD2, which was not confirmed against the DNA. Both ends counted, the CDR3 spans 17 residues. Per the germline V gene, CDR1 is MNHNS and CDR2 is SASEGT. The CDR3 protein is CASSPGRWRTSSYEQYI.

There are a few counts of this clonotype. The junction differs from germline at one of its ends, possibly a read error. The chain employs TRBV12-3 or TRBV12-4 and TRBJ2-5, with 7 bases fitting TRBD2. The CDR3 is 16 residues long. CDR3 nucleotides: TGTGCCACCAGTCCGATTGCCGGGACTACTGGAGAGACCCAGTACTTC. It specifies CATSPIAGTTGETQYF.

This chain uses TRBV12-3 or TRBV12-4 with TRBJ2-7; possibly TRBD1 or TRBD2 for D (6 bases each). The CDR3 is 15 residues long. Trimming stripped 5 bases from V and 11 bases from J, with 25 bases between. Here the CDR3 DNA reads TGTGCCAGCAGTCAGGCGGGAACAGGGATTTACGAAGAGTACTTC. Residues: CASSQAGTGIYEEYF.

V gene TRBV7-9 combines with J gene TRBJ2-1, with D hard to call. This CDR3 region has 10 residues. With 10 bases removed from V and 7 bases from J, the gap between germline ends came to 8 bases. CDR1 is SEHNR and CDR2 is FQNEAQ in the germline V gene (reference sequence). Here the CDR3 DNA reads TGTGCCAACGACTGGAATGAGCAGTTCTTC. The encoded protein is CANDWNEQFF.

Of note for this clonotype: One base away lies a much larger clone, so this may be a sequencing read error. The CDR3 loop is CASSEERGRNEQFF. The CDR3 region has the DNA TGCGCCAGCAGTGAGGAGCGGGGACGCAATGAGCAGTTCTTC. The V gene is TRBV10-1, the J gene TRBJ2-1, with 7 positions matching TRBD2. This CDR3 spans 14 amino acids. Germline-derived CDR1 and CDR2 are WNHNN and SYGVQD (reference sequence). V was pared by 2 bases and J by 6 bases, with 4 bases of the junction left unmatched.

As for this clonotype: A much larger clone is a single base away; this may be a read error. V gene TRBV4-2 combines with J gene TRBJ2-6; D uncertain. This CDR3 contains 16 residues. Germline V gene lookup returns CDR1 LGHNA and CDR2 YNFKEQ. CDR3 coding DNA: TGTGCCGGCAGCCAAGATCCCCACTCTGGGGCCAACGTCCTGACTTTC. Protein product: CAGSQDPHSGANVLTF.

Notes on this clonotype: A much larger clone differs from this one at a single base, so this may be a read error. V is TRBV6-5 and J is TRBJ1-1; 7 bases line up with TRBD1. The germline V gene encodes CDR1 MNHEY and CDR2 SVGAGI. The CDR3 length is 13 residues. DNA for the CDR3: TGTACCACCGGGAGACAGGGAAACACTGAAGCTTTCTTT. It yields the protein CTTGRQGNTEAFF.

CDR3 nucleotide sequence: TGTGCCAGCAGTCGACAGCCTGGGAAAACGAACACTGAAGCTTTCTTT. Translating gives CASSRQPGKTNTEAFF. The gene calls are TRBV28 and TRBJ1-1; weak D call: TRBD1 (5 bases). V lost 5 bases, J lost 1 base, and 17 bases lay in between. Germline lookup yields CDR1 MDHEN and CDR2 SYDVKM. The CDR3 has 16 residues.

In regard to this clonotype: This likely comes from a read error, as the CDR3 has no conserved phenylalanine or tryptophan at its end. The CDR3 nucleotides read TGCAGCGTTGAAGATGTAGGGACGGACACTGAAGCTTTCTCT. Translation gives CSVEDVGTDTEAFS. J is TRBJ1-1 and V is TRBV29-1, with D perhaps matching TRBD1 (5 bases). This CDR3 has 14 residues. Trimming took off 0 bases at V and 3 bases at J, with 11 bases between the two ends. CDR1 SQVTM and CDR2 ANQGSEA come from the germline V gene.

This clonotype is a singleton in its sample. The junction departs from the called germline gene at one end, perhaps through a read error. The chain recombines TRBV6-1 with TRBJ2-7; 8 nucleotides align to TRBD2. The CDR3 is 13 residues long. CDR1 is MNHNS, CDR2 SASEGT, per germline. The CDR3: CASVTSGLYEKYF. Written as DNA, the CDR3 is TGTGCCAGCGTCACTAGCGGACTCTACGAGAAGTACTTC.

On this clonotype: The conserved phenylalanine or tryptophan is not found at the CDR3 terminus, so this likely reflects a read error. The CDR3 region has the DNA TGTGCCTGGAGTGTACGACAGGGACTTGAAGCTTTCCTT. Amino acid sequence: CAWSVRQGLEAFL. The rearrangement uses TRBV30 and TRBJ1-1; TRBD1 aligns across 7 bases. Trimming removed 0 bases from V and 7 bases from J; junction bases left unmatched: 5. Germline CDR1 GTSNPN, CDR2 SVGIG (reference sequence). The CDR3 has 13 residues.

Note on this clonotype: Being one base from a much bigger clone, this may be a read error. The chain employs TRBV6-5 and TRBJ1-2; TRBD1 agrees at 12 bases. The CDR3 has 16 amino acids. Germline CDR1 MNHEY, CDR2 SVGAGI. V lost 4 bases to trimming and J lost 7 bases; unmatched junction nucleotides: 10. DNA for the CDR3: TGTGCCAGCAGTTCGCCGGGACAGGGGGCTGAAGGTGGCTACACCTTC. This translates into CASSSPGQGAEGGYTF.

The genes are TRBV6-6 and TRBJ1-1; D perhaps matches TRBD1 (5 bases). The CDR3 has 18 amino acids. CDR1 is MNHNY and CDR2 is SVGAGI in the germline V gene (reference sequence). V was pared by 0 bases and J by 8 bases, with 25 bases between. CDR3 bases: TGTGCCAGCAGTTACTCGATCCCAGCAGGGACCGGGAACGCCGAAGCTTTCTTT. Residues: CASSYSIPAGTGNAEAFF.

This clonotype was recorded many times. This chain connects TRBV4-2 to TRBJ2-7; either TRBD1 or TRBD2 may fit D (5 bases each). Germline assignment: CDR1 LGHNA and CDR2 YNFKEQ. The CDR3 sequence is 15 residues long. V was clipped by 1 base and J by 0 bases, with 10 bases between them. CDR3 sequence reads: CASSQAGTGSYEQYF. As DNA, the CDR3 is TGTGCCAGCAGCCAAGCTGGGACGGGCTCCTACGAGCAGTACTTC.

Notes on this clonotype: Mismatch with germline at one junction end may stem from a read error. This chain connects TRBV11-1 to TRBJ2-2; tentative D call: TRBD1 (6 bases). Germline CDR1 and CDR2: SGHAT and FQDESV (reference sequence). This CDR3 is built from 15 residues. DNA for the CDR3: TGTGCCAGCAGTTTCAACAGGGCCCGTACCGGGGAACTGTTTTTT. Its translation: CASSFNRARTGELFF.

Comments on this clonotype: A much larger clone lies one base from this, so it may be a read error. The chain employs TRBV6-2 or TRBV6-3 and TRBJ2-5; D not resolved. V lost 6 bases to trimming and J lost 5 bases, with 13 bases between them. CDR3 length: 13 amino acids. CDR1 and CDR2 (germline): MNHEY, SVGEGT. The CDR3 DNA sequence: TGTGCCAGCAGAGAAACAGTGATGGAGACCCAGTACTTC. Its translation: CASRETVMETQYF.

The chain joins TRBV4-1 to TRBJ2-1; the D gene is possibly TRBD2 (5 bases). Germline V gene lookup returns CDR1 MGHRA and CDR2 YSYEKL. Trimming removed 3 bases at V and 4 bases at J, with 13 bases between. CDR3 length: 15 residues. DNA for the CDR3: TGCGCCAGCAGCCACATTTCGGGGATATACAATGAGCAGTTCTTC. As protein: CASSHISGIYNEQFF.

This CDR3 is CASSLAIGGGRAETQYF. Here the CDR3 DNA reads TGTGCCAGCAGCTTGGCTATAGGCGGAGGGAGGGCAGAGACCCAGTACTTC. The gene calls are TRBV5-6 and TRBJ2-5; TRBD2 matches at 7 bases. J was trimmed by 4 bases and V by 0 bases; bases with no gene match: 12. The CDR3 covers 17 residues. Germline CDR1 and CDR2: SGHDT and YYEEEE.

This clonotype occurred many times. J is TRBJ2-1 and V is TRBV6-2 or TRBV6-3; a possible D gene is TRBD2 (6 bases). CDR3 length: 15 residues. The germline gives CDR1 MNHEY, CDR2 SVGEGT. The ends were cut back, 2 bases at V and 0 bases at J, with 8 bases in the middle. CDR3 amino acids: CASSYPTSSYNEQFF. Here the CDR3 DNA reads TGTGCCAGCAGTTACCCGACTAGCTCCTACAATGAGCAGTTCTTC.

Notes on this clonotype: Since the CDR3 does not end with the conserved phenylalanine or tryptophan, this likely comes from a read error. The V and J genes are TRBV11-1 and TRBJ2-7; D perhaps matches TRBD1 (7 bases). Germline V gene lookup returns CDR1 SGHAT and CDR2 FQDESV (reference sequence). Trimming removed 4 bases at V and 4 bases at J, with 20 bases between. CDR3 length: 16 residues. The CDR3 spells CASSSGGTVGRYEQYS. The CDR3 region has the DNA TGTGCCAGCAGCTCAGGGGGGACCGTCGGGAGATACGAGCAGTACTCC.